One TCR beta chain is described in this entry. Only a few counts were recorded for this clone. Its recognized antigen is unknown. Base qualities are not provided; no much larger clone lies one nucleotide away. Participants in the prospective study were enrolled through a virtual design, were aged about 18 to 100 years, and lived in 24 United States geographic areas. In the prospective study, cohorts were assigned on the basis of participant-reported clinical history obtained from a screening survey and a study questionnaire. Recovered participants in ImmuneRACE Cohort 3 were defined as having two consecutive negative NP/OP PCR tests, clearance from a healthcare professional, or resolution of symptoms. Each participant in the prospective study had whole blood, serum and a nasopharyngeal or oropharyngeal swab collected by mobile phlebotomists. Additional blood draws and questionnaires over an approximately two-month period could optionally be provided by prospective study participants. Before DNA extraction, blood samples from the prospective study were shipped at room temperature or frozen.

TCRbeta CDR3 regions were amplified from genomic DNA by means of the immunoSEQ Assay, a bias-controlled multiplex PCR. Regarding the original processing steps: Nucleated cell counts per sample were estimated from amplification of reference gene primers within the assay. To quantify the absolute abundance of each unique TCRbeta CDR3 rearrangement, sequence reads were collapsed and filtered. Productive Simpson clonality was computed per sample as the square root of Simpson's diversity index over productive rearrangements. In TCRdb, the immuneACCESS table is reduced to in-frame sequences with V and J assigned. These tables do not hold every clone; where another copy was compared, an unresolved V gene accounts for under half, and the others remain unexplained. The V and J calls and clone size come from that table; D and trimming were worked out from the DNA. Recorded for this sample are fewer than 400,000 clones; roughly 90% of them occurred a single time. Clones ranked in the top ten supply approximately 9% of the sample.

The data stem from a study of blood T cell repertoires in COVID-19 (dated by TCRdb to 2018 to 2021). Regarding the study in general: The collaborator samples originated in the United States, Italy and Spain and spanned the acute and convalescent phases of COVID-19. The prospective study material was composed of cDNA or gDNA derived from T cells, B-cell-depleted T cells, or PBMCs. The dataset comprised deeply sampled blood TCRbeta repertoires from subjects exposed to, actively infected with, or recovered from COVID-19. The repertoires were released in a freely available public database meant as a resource for research on the immune response to SARS-CoV-2. The samples were drawn from two sources: the first 160 participants of the ongoing ImmuneRACE study, and some 1,300 subjects contributed by 6 global collaborators. Sample metadata almost always included a de-identified subject ID, COVID-19 status, age in years and sex. Where available, HLA class I and class II types were taken from metadata supplied by the sample provider and were not determined by assay-based typing.

The germline V gene encodes CDR1 MNHEY and CDR2 SVGAGI. The CDR3 runs 15 residues from the cysteine to the phenylalanine. This entry keeps only the CDR3 DNA: 45 bases, framed from base 1. V is cut back by 0 bases and J by 2 bases, with 1 base in the junction unmatched. Study-wide findings and limitations: The quantity of clinical and demographic metadata differed by source and by participant and was supplied without curation.

The clonotype comes from a woman aged 18-29 years who had recovered from COVID-19. The chain employs TRBV6-5 and TRBJ2-5; 9 central bases correspond to TRBD2. The sequencing input was PBMCs or T cells enriched from blood (not recorded which). CDR3 reads: CASSYSTSGQETQYF. The nucleotide sequence reads as follows: TGTGCCAGCAGTTACTCTACTAGCGGGCAAGAGACCCAGTACTTC.